The 15 T cell receptor beta chains presented below share a single source sample, sequenced in a study of siplizumab effects on memory and regulatory T cells. Sequenced by immunoSEQ multiplex PCR; TCRdb stores in-frame clones only, minus some. The sample has 99,000 or so clones, 93% seen once; the top ten hold about 0.32%. The specimen sequenced was CD4+ T cells sorted from blood. Receptor source: a human donor in good health.

The chain links TRBV11-2 to TRBJ2-5; 15 bases are shared with TRBD2. V trimming: 4 bases; J trimming: 4 bases; junction bases outside the gene matches: 1. Germline lookup yields CDR1 SGHAT and CDR2 FQNNGV. CDR3 length equals 15 residues. CDR3 protein: CASSWGLAGGETQYF. The DNA for the CDR3 is TGTGCCAGCAGCTGGGGACTAGCGGGAGGAGAGACCCAGTACTTC.

The chain joins TRBV29-1 to TRBJ1-3, with a weak D call TRBD1 (5 bases). The CDR3 covers 15 residues. Germline assignment: CDR1 SQVTM and CDR2 ANQGSEA. V was clipped by 4 bases and J by 0 bases, with 13 bases between them. CDR3 nucleotides: TGCAGCGTTGCGGCAGGGTTGGACTCTGGAAACACCATATATTTT. Translating gives CSVAAGLDSGNTIYF.

J is TRBJ2-1 and V is TRBV13; 8 bases align to TRBD1. The CDR3 extends over 14 amino acids. The germline gives CDR1 PRHDT, CDR2 FYEKMQ (reference sequence). The V and J ends lost 5 bases and 6 bases, in that order; junction bases with no gene match: 6. The CDR3 loop is CASSLRQGFNEQFF. Written as DNA, the CDR3 is TGTGCCAGCAGCCTTAGACAGGGGTTCAATGAGCAGTTCTTC.

V is TRBV6-4 and J is TRBJ1-1, with D maybe TRBD1 (6 bases). From germline, CDR1 is MRHNA and CDR2 SNTAGT. The CDR3 length is 14 residues. V lost 6 bases and J lost 2, with 13 bases in between. The CDR3 DNA follows: TGTGCCAGCAGACTAGACAGGTTTAACACTGAAGCTTTCTTT. Amino acids: CASRLDRFNTEAFF.

The V and J genes are TRBV7-8 and TRBJ1-6, with a possible D match to TRBD1 (6 bases). V dropped 6 bases and J dropped 7 bases, with 16 bases sitting between them. This CDR3 comprises 15 residues. In germline, CDR1 is SGHVS, CDR2 FQNEAQ. The DNA for the CDR3 is TGTGCCAGCAGTGGGGAACAGGGCCAGAATTCACCCCTCCACTTT. Protein: CASSGEQGQNSPLHF.

The chain carries TRBV7-2 and TRBJ1-3; tentative D call: TRBD1 (6 bases). The V and J ends lost 3 bases and 3 bases respectively, with 9 bases between them. Germline CDR1 and CDR2: SGHTA and FQGNSA. CDR3 length: 14 amino acids. The CDR3 is CASSFSRGGNTIYF. CDR3 DNA sequence: TGTGCCAGCAGCTTCTCCAGGGGTGGAAACACCATATATTTT.

The rearrangement uses TRBV5-1 and TRBJ2-2, with D possibly matching TRBD2 (6 bases). Trimming removed 0 bases at V and 5 bases at J, with 17 bases between. Germline CDR1 and CDR2: SGHRS and YFSETQ. The CDR3 contains 17 residues. The CDR3 region has the DNA TGCGCCAGCAGCTTGGGGGGGACTCGGACTCGAACCGGGGAGCTGTTTTTT. This gives the protein CASSLGGTRTRTGELFF.

The genes are TRBV7-6 and TRBJ1-1; 11 nucleotides align to TRBD1. V shed 5 bases, J shed 5 bases, and the junction held 7 bases outside the gene matches. Germline CDR1 is SGHVS and CDR2 is FNYEAQ. CDR3 length: 15 residues. The CDR3 spells CASSAGQGATTEAFF. The CDR3 nucleotides are TGTGCCAGCAGCGCCGGACAGGGGGCGACGACTGAAGCTTTCTTT.

J is TRBJ1-1 and V is TRBV5-1, with TRBD1 identical over 11 bases. There are 15 residues in the CDR3. Germline lookup yields CDR1 SGHRS and CDR2 YFSETQ. The V gene end was trimmed by 2 bases and the J gene end by 5 bases; junction bases not matched to a gene: 5. The chain's CDR3 is CASSLRTGGETEAFF. DNA for the CDR3: TGCGCCAGCAGCTTACGGACAGGGGGCGAAACTGAAGCTTTCTTT.

The V call is TRBV18, the J call TRBJ1-1, with D unresolved. Germline V gene data show CDR1 as KGHSH and CDR2 as LQKENI. Trimming cost V 2 bases and J 1 base, with 14 bases left between them. The CDR3 spans 16 residues. Here the CDR3 reads CASSPVSRHANTEAFF. CDR3 coding DNA: TGTGCCAGCTCACCAGTAAGTCGCCACGCGAACACTGAAGCTTTCTTT.

The V and J genes are TRBV5-1 and TRBJ1-1; 8 bases agree with TRBD1. The CDR3 sequence is 15 residues long. Germline-derived CDR1 and CDR2 are SGHRS and YFSETQ. J gave up 1 base and V 4 bases, and 6 bases lay outside the gene matches. CDR3 in amino acids: CASSAKTGGNTEAFF. The CDR3, as DNA: TGCGCCAGCAGCGCGAAAACAGGGGGGAACACTGAAGCTTTCTTT.

The chain couples TRBV9 to TRBJ2-1, with D perhaps TRBD1 or TRBD2 (6 bases each). From germline, CDR1 is SGDLS and CDR2 YYNGEE. V lost 4 bases, J lost 6 bases, and 17 bases lay in between. This CDR3 comprises 15 residues. This CDR3 is CASSPRGGRINEQFF. The CDR3 DNA reads as TGTGCCAGCAGCCCCCGTGGGGGGCGCATCAATGAGCAGTTCTTC.

J is TRBJ1-2 and V is TRBV15; D remains unclear. Trimming pared 2 bases from V and 4 bases from J, leaving 11 bases between. This CDR3 has 14 amino acids. From germline, CDR1 is LNHNV and CDR2 YYDKDF (reference sequence). The CDR3 is CATSRSKASYGYTF. DNA of the CDR3: TGTGCCACCAGCAGATCCAAAGCTAGCTATGGCTACACCTTC.

The chain combines TRBV4-1 with TRBJ1-2; 8 bases are a match to TRBD1. V shed 2 bases, J shed 2 bases, and the junction held 4 bases outside the gene matches. Germline V gives CDR1 MGHRA, CDR2 YSYEKL. The CDR3 sequence is 15 residues long. The CDR3 sequence is CASSQPRDRNYGYTF. CDR3 coding DNA: TGCGCCAGCAGCCAACCCCGGGACAGGAACTATGGCTACACCTTC.

The V gene is TRBV6-1, the J gene TRBJ2-1; weak D call: TRBD2 (6 bases). Per the germline V gene, CDR1 is MNHNS and CDR2 is SASEGT. CDR3 length: 14 amino acids. Trimming stripped 0 bases from V and 6 bases from J, with 9 bases between. This chain's CDR3 is CASSEAGGSNEQFF. The CDR3 DNA reads as TGTGCCAGCAGTGAAGCGGGGGGTTCCAATGAGCAGTTCTTC.